Given below is one TCR beta chain in context. This sample is part of a study of T-cell memory formation after mild COVID-19. The CDR3 is 15 amino acids. V lost 5 bases and J lost 6; bases outside the gene matches: 8. The germline V gene has CDR1 KGHDR and CDR2 SFDVKD. TCRdb re-called the 5' RACE reads with MiXCR, one entry per CDR3 protein. The sample yields under 550,000 distinct CDR3 sequences, more than 15% seen once. The receptor comes from a man younger than 35 who had mild COVID-19 (a few samples of this study predate the infection). Cell type and time point are not known. The specimen sequenced was PBMCs or a T cell subset sorted from them (not recorded which). V gene TRBV24-1 combines with J gene TRBJ2-3, with 9 bases aligning to TRBD2. CDR3 loop: CATSAFSGGPDTQYF. The CDR3, as DNA: TGTGCCACCAGTGCCTTTAGCGGGGGCCCCGATACGCAGTATTTT.